The next 17 T cell receptor beta chains were all read from a single sample in a study of T cells in localized non-small cell lung cancer. Assay: immunoSEQ multiplex PCR; the TCRdb copy retains only in-frame clones and omits some. The repertoire consists of about 6,700 clones, with around 40% occurring once and the leading ten covering 7.7%. The specimen was lung tumor tissue, collected before any cancer treatment. The receptors originated from a man between 40 and 75 years old with stage III lung adenocarcinoma.

In its sample, this clone was seen a few times. This rearrangement joins TRBV9 to TRBJ2-7; possible D gene TRBD1, 5 bases. The germline gives CDR1 SGDLS, CDR2 YYNGEE. The V end was cut by 3 bases, the J end by 0 bases, with 10 bases between. The CDR3 covers 14 residues. CDR3 DNA: TGTGCCAGCAGCGCGACAGCCGGCTCCTACGAGCAGTACTTC. Protein: CASSATAGSYEQYF.

By frequency in the sample, this clone is medium-sized. This sequence joins TRBV11-3 and TRBJ2-3, with D possibly matching TRBD1 (6 bases). This CDR3 is built from 15 residues. Trimming removed 5 bases at V and 2 bases at J, with 14 bases between. Germline V gene sequence: CDR1 SGHNT, CDR2 YENEEA. The CDR3 DNA reads TGTGCCAGCAGCCCACAGGGTATCCTCACAGATACGCAGTATTTT. Translated: CASSPQGILTDTQYF.

This clone was counted only a few times. The rearrangement uses TRBV19 and TRBJ2-1, with no clear D. Germline V gene lookup returns CDR1 LNHDA and CDR2 SQIVND (reference sequence). The V gene lost 1 base and the J gene lost 10 bases, with 20 bases spanning the gap. There are 16 residues in the CDR3. CDR3 sequence (DNA): TGTGCCAGTAGTATAGCCGTCTCTAGAGCGTCCTCGGAGCAGTTCTTC. Its translation is CASSIAVSRASSEQFF.

The rearrangement uses TRBV6-7 and TRBJ2-7; 11 bases are shared with TRBD1. TRBV6-7 is known as an ORF, though its function is uncertain. The CDR3 has 15 residues. The V and J ends lost 10 bases and 3 bases, in that order; junction bases with no gene match: 11. The chain's CDR3 is CAIMPGQGVGYEQYF. The CDR3 DNA follows: TGTGCCATCATGCCGGGACAGGGGGTGGGCTACGAGCAGTACTTC.

The rearrangement links TRBV25-1 to TRBJ2-3; the D call may be TRBD1 or TRBD2 (5 bases each). With 2 bases removed from V and 7 bases from J, the gap between germline ends came to 10 bases. The germline gives CDR1 MGHDK, CDR2 SYGVNS. This CDR3 spans 13 amino acids. The CDR3 bases are TGTGCCAGCAGTGAACTGGGGGATTATACGCAGTATTTT. Residues: CASSELGDYTQYF.

This chain uses TRBV6-7 with TRBJ1-5; 8 nucleotides align to TRBD1. TRBV6-7 is an open reading frame whose function is uncertain. CDR3 size: 13 residues. Germline trimming cut 2 bases from V and 11 bases from J; bases unmatched to any gene: 5. The CDR3 loop reads CASSYQSQGAQHF. CDR3 nucleotides: TGTGCCAGCAGTTACCAGTCACAGGGGGCCCAGCATTTT.

By share, this clone counts as medium-sized (0.01 to 0.1%). The V and J genes are TRBV11-3 and TRBJ1-1; D ambiguous. Trimming shortened V by 6 bases and J by 8 bases, and 19 bases separated the two germline ends. Per the germline V gene, CDR1 is SGHNT and CDR2 is YENEEA. This CDR3 region has 14 residues. The CDR3 DNA sequence: TGTGCCAGCAGACCTGGGGAGGGAGGATGGGAAGCTTTCTTT. Protein product: CASRPGEGGWEAFF.

This clone turned up a few times. This chain joins TRBV6-7 and TRBJ2-7; 9 nucleotides match TRBD1. TRBV6-7 is known as an ORF, though its function is uncertain. The V segment lost 7 bases and the J segment 5 bases; nucleotides outside the gene matches: 9. The CDR3 has 14 amino acids. The CDR3 is CASKRTGAKDEQYF. Here the CDR3 DNA reads TGTGCCAGCAAACGGACAGGGGCGAAAGACGAGCAGTACTTC.

This clone came up a few times. V gene TRBV30 combines with J gene TRBJ2-7; 8 nucleotides align to TRBD1. Germline CDR1 and CDR2: GTSNPN and SVGIG (reference sequence). The V segment lost 3 bases and the J segment 3 bases; nucleotides outside the gene matches: 4. The length of the CDR3 is 13 residues. DNA of the CDR3: TGTGCCTGGAGGAAGACAGGGGACTACGAGCAGTACTTC. Translation: CAWRKTGDYEQYF.

This clone is large. This chain joins TRBV19 and TRBJ2-1, with a tentative D call TRBD1 (6 bases). Germline CDR1 reads LNHDA; CDR2 reads SQIVND (reference sequence). The V end was cut by 1 base, the J end by 8 bases, with 9 bases between. The CDR3 covers 13 residues. The CDR3 region has the DNA TGTGCCAGTAGTATAGCCTCAGGGGATGAGCAGTTCTTC. Its protein product is CASSIASGDEQFF.

The genes are TRBV12-5 and TRBJ1-2; 7 nucleotides align to TRBD1. CDR3 length equals 16 residues. V lost 5 bases, J lost 4 bases, and 13 bases stayed unmatched. Germline-derived CDR1 and CDR2 are LGHNT and FRNRAP. The CDR3 DNA reads as TGTGCTAGTGGTCCCTTGAAGGGGGGACAGCCCTATGGCTACACCTTC. Its protein is CASGPLKGGQPYGYTF.

This chain joins TRBV6-8 and TRBJ2-7; D remains ambiguous. CDR3 length equals 12 residues. The V end lost 5 bases, the J end lost 5 bases, and 10 bases lay between the germline ends. Germline assignment: CDR1 MNHGY and CDR2 SAAAGT. CDR3 protein: CASSIGRNEQYF. The CDR3 DNA reads TGTGCCAGCAGTATCGGACGTAACGAGCAGTACTTC.

The J gene is TRBJ1-1, the V gene TRBV19, with D unclear. The CDR3 totals 16 residues. Germline V CDR1 and CDR2: LNHDA, SQIVND (reference sequence). V lost 8 bases and J 2 bases, leaving 21 bases between the germline ends. In nucleotides, the CDR3 is TGTGCCAGTGCCAGTAGTATCTCTCACATAAACACTGAAGCTTTCTTT. It encodes CASASSISHINTEAFF.

The gene calls are TRBV11-3 and TRBJ2-3, with TRBD1 identical over 10 bases. The CDR3 has 15 amino acids. The junction had 5 bases not matched to a gene; V was cut back by 4 bases and J by 4 bases. CDR1 is SGHNT and CDR2 is YENEEA in the germline V gene. CDR3 protein: CASSSIGQGADTQYF. DNA for the CDR3: TGTGCCAGCAGCTCCATAGGACAGGGGGCAGATACGCAGTATTTT. The complete variable domain, with remaining parts taken from reference TRBV11-3 and TRBJ2-3, reads EAGVVQSPRYKIIEKKQPVAFWCNPISGHNTLYWYLQNLGQGPELLIRYENEEAVDDSQLPKDRFSAERLKGVDSTLKIQPAELGDSAVYLCASSSIGQGADTQYFGPGTRLTVL.

In its sample, this clone was seen a few times. The chain combines TRBV6-8 with TRBJ1-2; 12 bases are shared with TRBD1. Losses at the gene ends were 7 bases for V and 4 bases for J; bases not matched to a gene: 7. Per the germline V gene, CDR1 is MNHGY and CDR2 is SAAAGT. This CDR3 contains 15 residues. The CDR3 here is CASKPGQGALYGYTF. The CDR3 DNA reads as TGTGCCAGCAAACCGGGACAGGGGGCACTCTATGGCTACACCTTC.

The genes are TRBV2 and TRBJ1-2, with D possibly TRBD1 on 5 matching bases. Germline V lookup: CDR1 SNHLY, CDR2 FYNNEI. Trimming pared 1 base from V and 4 bases from J, leaving 10 bases between. The CDR3 has 14 residues. The CDR3 here is CASSEDGGPYGYTF. The CDR3 nucleotides are TGTGCCAGCAGTGAAGATGGGGGTCCCTATGGCTACACCTTC.

The chain links TRBV18 to TRBJ2-1; D is possibly TRBD2 (7 bases). CDR3 length: 18 residues. The V gene's germline CDR1 is KGHSH and CDR2 LQKENI. The ends were cut back, 6 bases at V and 4 bases at J, with 25 bases in the middle. The CDR3 loop reads CASSASTGRGVGYNEQFF. The CDR3 coding sequence is TGTGCCAGCTCCGCCTCAACAGGGAGGGGGGTTGGATACAATGAGCAGTTCTTC.